The rows below give T cell receptor beta chains drawn from one sample of a study of CD8 T cells in Susac syndrome. One entry per CDR3 protein, called by TCRdb with MiXCR from the immunoSEQ multiplex PCR reads. The data contain some 300,000 distinct CDR3 sequences, 75% to 90% of them singletons. The material sequenced was CD8+ T cells from PBMCs. Receptors were obtained from a human donor with multiple sclerosis. CDR3s include the opening cysteine and the closing phenylalanine or tryptophan. Fields, in order: D gene, V gene, clone size, J gene, CDR3 DNA, CDR3 protein. A D gene is named only where the DNA matches it firmly. Clone size appears in some rows only: once, few, many, or a class for an expanded clone.

NA,TRBV27,NA,TRBJ2-7,TGTGCCAGCAGTTTAGCTCGGGCCAGGGGATACGAGCAGTACTTC,CASSLARARGYEQYF
NA,TRBV5-4,NA,TRBJ1-1,TGTGCCAGCAGGGTCTTTGGGGGGAACACTGAAGCTTTCTTT,CASRVFGGNTEAFF
NA,TRBV7-3,NA,TRBJ2-7,TGTGCCAGCAGTCCCGCTGTCTCCTACGAGCAGTACTTC,CASSPAVSYEQYF
NA,TRBV7-9,NA,TRBJ1-2,TGTGCCAGCAGCCTGCTGGGGCAGCAACATCGCTATGGCTACACCTTC,CASSLLGQQHRYGYTF
TRBD1,TRBV28,NA,TRBJ1-4,TGTGCCAGCAGCCCTATCAAACAGGGGGCGTTTTCTAATGAAAAACTGTTTTTT,CASSPIKQGAFSNEKLFF
NA,TRBV25-1,NA,TRBJ2-7,TGTGCCAGCAGTGGGGTGTGGCAGGGTAGCTACGAGCAGTACTTC,CASSGVWQGSYEQYF
NA,TRBV19,once,TRBJ2-1,TGTGCCAGTCCCCTCAGCGGATCCACCTACAATGAGCAGTTCTTC,CASPLSGSTYNEQFF
TRBD2,TRBV20-1,NA,TRBJ2-5,TGCAGTGGCTTAACCGGGCGGGGGAGGAAGCGAGGCCCACAAGAGACCCAGTACTTC,CSGLTGRGRKRGPQETQYF
TRBD1,TRBV25-1,NA,TRBJ1-6,TGTGCCAGCAGTGAATCGACAGGGCTTCCCCTCCACTTT,CASSESTGLPLHF
NA,TRBV7-9,NA,TRBJ2-1,TGTGCCAGCAGCCCTTCGGGGGTTGAGCAGTTCTTC,CASSPSGVEQFF
NA,TRBV20-1,NA,TRBJ2-1,TGCAGTGCTAGTATCTCTCGTGGGTCCTACAATGAGCAGTTCTTC,CSASISRGSYNEQFF
TRBD1,TRBV28,NA,TRBJ1-4,TGTGCCAGCAGTTCCGGACAGGGGCATAATGAAAAACTGTTTTTT,CASSSGQGHNEKLFF
NA,TRBV7-8,NA,TRBJ1-3,TGTGCCAGCAGCTTATACCAGGCGGGCTCTGGAAACACCATATATTTT,CASSLYQAGSGNTIYF
NA,TRBV5-6,NA,TRBJ2-7,TGTGCCAGCAGCCCGATGGGGGTCCCCTTGGAGCAGTACTTC,CASSPMGVPLEQYF
NA,TRBV10-3,NA,TRBJ1-1,TGTGCCATCAGTGCCCCAGGGCAGTCTGAAGCTTTCTTT,CAISAPGQSEAFF
NA,TRBV7-6,NA,TRBJ2-1,TGTGCCAGCAGCGGGAGCTCAAATGAGCAGTTCTTC,CASSGSSNEQFF
NA,TRBV29-1,NA,TRBJ2-7,TGCAGCGTTGTCGCAGAGACCTACGAGCAGTACTTC,CSVVAETYEQYF
NA,TRBV30,NA,TRBJ2-6,TGTGCCTGGAGTGCGGCGGGCATCTCTGGGGCCAACGTCCTGACTTTC,CAWSAAGISGANVLTF
NA,TRBV19,NA,TRBJ1-5,TGTGCCAGTATGGAGGGGAATCAGCCCCAGCATTTT,CASMEGNQPQHF
TRBD2,TRBV18,NA,TRBJ2-3,TGTGCCAGCTCACCCAGCGGGGTCACAGATACGCAGTATTTT,CASSPSGVTDTQYF
NA,TRBV6-2/TRBV6-3,NA,TRBJ2-3,TGTGCCAGCACCAGAGGCTTTACAGATACGCAGTATTTT,CASTRGFTDTQYF
NA,TRBV14,few,TRBJ2-1,TGTGCCAGCAGGCAAGCGGGCTATTACAATGAGCAGTTCTTC,CASRQAGYYNEQFF
NA,TRBV5-4,NA,TRBJ2-2,TGTGCCAGCAGCTTTACCACCGGGGAGCTGTTTTTT,CASSFTTGELFF
NA,TRBV28,NA,TRBJ2-2,TGTGCCAGCAGACCAGGGTATGGCACCGGGGAGCTGTTTTTT,CASRPGYGTGELFF
TRBD2,TRBV12-3/TRBV12-4,NA,TRBJ2-2,TGTGCCAGCAGTTTTTCGGGGGGGCCTCACGGGGAGCTGTTTTTT,CASSFSGGPHGELFF
TRBD1,TRBV7-9,NA,TRBJ2-3,TGTGCCAGCAGCCGGCCGGGACAGGGAGCAGATACGCAGTATTTT,CASSRPGQGADTQYF
NA,TRBV6-5,NA,TRBJ1-5,TGTGCCAGCAGCCGTGCCTATAGCAATCAGCCCCAGCATTTT,CASSRAYSNQPQHF
TRBD1,TRBV11-2,NA,TRBJ1-2,TGTGCCAGCAGCTATTCGAGGGGGCCTAACTATGGCTACACCTTC,CASSYSRGPNYGYTF
NA,TRBV7-3,NA,TRBJ2-5,TGTGCCAGCAGCCCCCTGGGTAATCAAGAGACCCAGTACTTC,CASSPLGNQETQYF
NA,TRBV6-1,NA,TRBJ2-5,TGTGCCAGCAGTCCCAAACCACCGGACAGCGAGTACCAAGAGACCCAGTACTTC,CASSPKPPDSEYQETQYF
NA,TRBV7-3,NA,TRBJ2-5,TGTGCCAGCAGCTTAACCCCTTCCAGGGTCCAGTCCACCCAGTACTTC,CASSLTPSRVQSTQYF
TRBD1,TRBV27,many,TRBJ1-1,TGTGCTAGCAGCCTTACAGGGGGCACTGAAGCTTTCTTT,CASSLTGGTEAFF
TRBD1,TRBV19,NA,TRBJ2-7,TGTGCCAGTAGTGGCTGGACAGGGGCCTACGAGCAGTACTTC,CASSGWTGAYEQYF
TRBD2,TRBV29-1,NA,TRBJ2-1,TGCAGCGCTGGACTAGGGTCCGCCAATGAGCAGTTCTTC,CSAGLGSANEQFF
NA,TRBV3-1,NA,TRBJ2-1,TGTGCCAGCTGGGGGGACAGCTCCTACAATGAGCAGTTCTTC,CASWGDSSYNEQFF
NA,TRBV4-3,NA,TRBJ1-2,TGCGCCAGCAGCCAAGAACGGGTCAACTATGGCTACACCTTC,CASSQERVNYGYTF
NA,TRBV10-3,once,TRBJ2-5,TGTGCCATCAGTGAGTCGAAAAGCGGAGCTTCTTGGGAGACCCAGTACTTC,CAISESKSGASWETQYF
TRBD2,TRBV4-2,NA,TRBJ2-3,TGTGCCAGCAGCCAAGCCGTCTCGGGCGGGGGGCGGACAGATACGCAGTATTTT,CASSQAVSGGGRTDTQYF
NA,TRBV7-3,NA,TRBJ2-1,TGTGCCAGCAGCTCCATAAGTTGGGCGGATGAGCAGTTCTTC,CASSSISWADEQFF
NA,TRBV27,NA,TRBJ1-5,TGTGCCAGCAGTTCTCTGGGAGCTAGCAATCAGCCCCAGCATTTT,CASSSLGASNQPQHF
TRBD1,TRBV9,NA,TRBJ2-7,TGTGCCAGCAGCACAACAGGGGGCGCGAATCACGAGCAGTACTTC,CASSTTGGANHEQYF
NA,TRBV12-3/TRBV12-4,NA,TRBJ2-1,TGTGCCAGCAGTTTTTCGTGGGAGTTATACAATGAGCAGTTCTTC,CASSFSWELYNEQFF
NA,TRBV7-9,NA,TRBJ2-5,TGTGCCAGCAGCTTAGCCTTGGGGGCCAAAGAGACCCAGTACTTC,CASSLALGAKETQYF
NA,TRBV28,NA,TRBJ1-6,TGTGCCAGCGGTTTAGCCGCGGGCAGGGTGGGGAATTCACCCCTCCACTTT,CASGLAAGRVGNSPLHF
NA,TRBV7-6,NA,TRBJ2-7,TGTGCCAGCAGCCAGGGCCTTTCCTACGAGCAGTACTTC,CASSQGLSYEQYF
NA,TRBV11-2,once,TRBJ2-7,TGTGCCAGCACCGTCGGGGCTCTAGTCTACGAGCAGTACTTC,CASTVGALVYEQYF
TRBD1,TRBV20-1,NA,TRBJ2-1,TGCAGTGTAACCGGGACAGGGCATTACCATAAAGACTACAATGAGCAGTTCTTC,CSVTGTGHYHKDYNEQFF
TRBD1,TRBV7-9,NA,TRBJ2-3,TGTGCCAGCAGCTTAGCGACAGGGGGACGCACAGATACGCAGTATTTT,CASSLATGGRTDTQYF
NA,TRBV28,few,TRBJ2-5,TGTGCCAGCAGTTTAACCGGGTACCAAGAGACCCAGTACTTC,CASSLTGYQETQYF
NA,TRBV6-5,NA,TRBJ2-5,TGTGCCAGCAGTTACTCGGGACACCCGGAGACCCAGTACTTC,CASSYSGHPETQYF
TRBD1,TRBV25-1,NA,TRBJ1-3,TGTGCCAGCAGTTACAGGGGAACTAGTGGAAACACCATATATTTT,CASSYRGTSGNTIYF
TRBD1,TRBV30,NA,TRBJ1-3,TGTGCCTGGACGTACGACCTGGGGACAGACCTTGGAAACACCATATATTTT,CAWTYDLGTDLGNTIYF
NA,TRBV20-1,NA,TRBJ2-7,TGCAGTGCTAGAATGGTGTCCTACTACGAGCAGTACTTC,CSARMVSYYEQYF
TRBD1,TRBV11-1,NA,TRBJ2-2,TGTGCCAGCAGCCAAACGGGACAGGGTGCCGCCCACGGGGAGCTGTTTTTT,CASSQTGQGAAHGELFF
NA,TRBV4-3,NA,TRBJ2-7,TGCGCCAGCAGCCAAGAGGATGGCTCCTACGAGCAGTACTTC,CASSQEDGSYEQYF
TRBD2,TRBV11-1,NA,TRBJ2-1,TGTGCCAGCAGCCACGGAGCTGGGACTAGCACCTACAATGAGCAGTTCTTC,CASSHGAGTSTYNEQFF
NA,TRBV6-2/TRBV6-3,NA,TRBJ2-1,TGTGCCAGCAGTTATATTCTCAATGAGCAGTTCTTC,CASSYILNEQFF
TRBD2,TRBV27,NA,TRBJ2-3,TGTGCCAGCAGTTTATTGACTAGCGTTAGCACAGATACGCAGTATTTT,CASSLLTSVSTDTQYF
NA,TRBV5-5,NA,TRBJ1-1,TGTGCCAGCAGCTCGGGTAGTGCTTTCTTT,CASSSGSAFF